Described below is a single T cell receptor (beta chain) sequence and its context. As yet, its antigen is unknown. TCRdb itself ran the RT-PCR reads through MiXCR, one entry per CDR3 protein. Among some 500,000 distinct CDR3 sequences listed, about an eighth were seen once. These data originate in a study of response to subunit inactivated influenza vaccine. Broader study findings: Each seasonal flu vaccination may recruit only limited new T cells, authors suggested.

This CDR3 has 18 residues. The J segment lost 3 bases and the V segment lost 2 bases, leaving 16 bases of the junction unmatched. CDR1 and CDR2 (germline): MDHEN, SYDVKM. The sequences come from PBMCs from blood, collected 45 days after vaccination. The rearrangement uses TRBV28 and TRBJ2-7; 7 bases map to TRBD1. This sequence was found in a man in his forties or fifties who received an inactivated influenza vaccine. The CDR3 region has the DNA TGTGCCAGCAGTTTAATCCCAAAGACAGGGATCCGGCACTACGAGCAGTACTTC. Protein product: CASSLIPKTGIRHYEQYF.